These 9 T cell receptor beta chains were all obtained from the same sample, sequenced in a study of T-cell reconstitution after alpha-beta-depleted transplantation in children. Construction of the TCRbeta library involved unique molecular identifiers. TCRdb reprocessed the PCR reads via MiXCR and lists one record per CDR3 protein. This table holds under 35,000 distinct CDR3 sequences, roughly 6.3% found once. The sequences come from PBMCs, mostly from graft donor cells, collected 180 days after TCRalphabeta/CD19-depleted stem cell transplant. Every receptor here comes from a male patient younger than 18 who had a stem cell transplant for acute myeloid leukemia, so the T cells may come from the graft donor.

This clonotype was recorded many times. This chain connects TRBV18 to TRBJ2-3; weak D call: TRBD1 (5 bases). Trimming pared 1 base from V and 2 bases from J, leaving 19 bases between. The germline V gene encodes CDR1 KGHSH and CDR2 LQKENI. The CDR3 has 18 residues. The CDR3 coding sequence is TGTGCCAGCTCACCACTTTTAACAGGATCATCCCCCACAGATACGCAGTATTTT. It is translated as CASSPLLTGSSPTDTQYF.

In this sample, this clonotype turned up many times. This chain uses TRBV5-1 with TRBJ2-2, with TRBD1 as a possible D gene (6 bases). Per germline, CDR1 SGHRS and CDR2 YFSETQ. The CDR3 sequence is 15 residues long. The germline V and J ends were trimmed by 4 bases and 0 bases, with 10 bases remaining between them. CDR3 protein: CASSHGQTNTGELFF. The CDR3, as DNA: TGCGCCAGCAGCCACGGACAGACGAACACCGGGGAGCTGTTTTTT.

This clonotype was picked up a small number of times. The chain uses TRBV20-1 and TRBJ2-7; 7 bases match TRBD2. The CDR3 runs 13 residues. Losses at the gene ends were 6 bases for V and 6 bases for J; bases not matched to a gene: 11. Germline assignment: CDR1 DFQATT and CDR2 SNEGSKA (reference sequence). CDR3 nucleotide sequence: TGCAGTGCCGAGGGACTACAGCCTCTCGAGCAGTACTTC. Translated, it gives CSAEGLQPLEQYF.

The chain joins TRBV7-2 to TRBJ2-3; 8 bases align to TRBD2. This CDR3 comprises 14 residues. CDR1 is SGHTA, CDR2 FQGNSA, per germline. J lost 10 bases, V lost 6 bases, and 12 bases had no gene match. CDR3: CASRLAGGTEPQYF. The CDR3 DNA reads as TGTGCCAGCAGGCTCGCGGGGGGCACAGAACCGCAGTATTTT.

This clonotype appeared many times. CDR3 nucleotides: TGTGCCAGCAGCGCGCCGGGACAGGCCTACAATGAGCAGTTCTTC. Translation gives CASSAPGQAYNEQFF. The V gene is TRBV7-9, the J gene TRBJ2-1, with 8 bases lining up with TRBD1. CDR3 length: 15 amino acids. CDR1 is SEHNR, CDR2 FQNEAQ, per germline (reference sequence). The V and J ends lost 5 bases and 2 bases, in that order; junction bases with no gene match: 5.

This clonotype was counted ten times or more. V and J are TRBV20-1 and TRBJ1-1, with a possible D match to TRBD1 (6 bases). The CDR3 has 15 residues. The germline V gene encodes CDR1 DFQATT and CDR2 SNEGSKA (reference sequence). V shed 6 bases and J shed 1 base, with 18 bases lying between them. CDR3 nucleotides: TGCAGTGCCGAGGGGGGTGGCGGGACGAACACTGAAGCTTTCTTT. Protein sequence: CSAEGGGGTNTEAFF.

This clonotype was seen many times. The chain carries TRBV29-1 and TRBJ1-4; the D gene is possibly TRBD1 (5 bases). CDR1 and CDR2 from the germline V gene are SQVTM and ANQGSEA. V was cut by 2 bases and J by 7 bases, with 8 bases left in between. The CDR3 extends over 12 amino acids. The chain's CDR3 is CSVEWGREKLFF. The CDR3 DNA follows: TGCAGCGTTGAATGGGGACGTGAAAAACTGTTTTTT.

Many counts were recorded for this clonotype. The rearrangement uses TRBV5-4 and TRBJ1-2; TRBD1 is a possible D gene (5 bases). The CDR3 extends over 14 amino acids. V lost 2 bases, J lost 0 bases, and 8 bases lay in between. Germline CDR1 reads SGHNT; CDR2 reads YYREEE (reference sequence). The CDR3 nucleotides are TGTGCCAGCAGCTTTGACAGAGCTAACTATGGCTACACCTTC. Translated, it gives CASSFDRANYGYTF.

This clonotype was counted at least ten times. This rearrangement joins TRBV11-3 to TRBJ2-7; TRBD2 aligns across 14 bases. The CDR3 is 18 residues long. Trimming cost V 4 bases and J 2 bases; bases outside gene matches: 10. Germline V gene sequence: CDR1 SGHNT, CDR2 YENEEA. Here the CDR3 reads CASSSPGLAGVIAYEQYF. DNA of the CDR3: TGTGCCAGCAGCTCGCCGGGACTAGCGGGAGTGATCGCCTACGAGCAGTACTTC. Complete variable domain (other parts from reference TRBV11-3 and TRBJ2-7): EAGVVQSPRYKIIEKKQPVAFWCNPISGHNTLYWYLQNLGQGPELLIRYENEEAVDDSQLPKDRFSAERLKGVDSTLKIQPAELGDSAVYLCASSSPGLAGVIAYEQYFGPGTRLTVT.